This TCR beta chain was captured in a study of T cells in Graves' hyperthyroidism and ophthalmopathy (dated by TCRdb to the late 2010s). Broadly, across the study: Peripheral blood was sampled at the time of initial diagnosis, prior to any treatment. To identify TCR V-J signatures that set the groups apart, the researchers used a discovery cohort of 100 or so patients, made up of about 44 with Graves' ophthalmopathy and some 58 with stable Graves' hyperthyroidism. Prospective prediction of ophthalmopathy was tested in an independent validation cohort of 18 to 20 hyperthyroidism patients and 17 patients who later progressed to ophthalmopathy. The 95 to 100 discovery patients were randomly divided into training and test sets at a 7:3 ratio. In addition, the study compared T-cell repertoires in thyroid tissue and in blood from roughly 6 Graves' hyperthyroidism patients. Following sampling, methimazole starting at 30 mg daily was given to hyperthyroidism patients, and high-dose intravenous methylprednisolone was given to ophthalmopathy patients. The paper reports TCR Vbeta CDR3 sequencing of roughly 140 peripheral blood samples: over 40 ophthalmopathy, under 85 hyperthyroidism and approximately 17 progressor patients.

Overall study results and their limits: Ophthalmopathy was separated from stable hyperthyroidism by a 13 V-J signature model, with around 88% sensitivity and just over 81% specificity obtained in cross-validation and 80%/75% obtained in testing. In validation, the model predicted progression to ophthalmopathy with around 71% sensitivity and approximately 72% specificity, a median of about 6 months before onset. Sample size was not statistically predetermined, and blinding of investigators to group allocation was not performed. Most expanded thyroid clonotypes (frequency above 0.001) were also found in blood, which suggests that blood repertoires may mirror thyroid immune responses.

This clonotype is identified as medium-sized (0.01 to 0.1%). Its antigen is still unknown. Base qualities are not at hand, and no much larger clone is one base apart. The TCR beta CDR3 regions were amplified from the RNA transcripts. The TCR CDR3 was subjected to a first round of RT-PCR using the HTBI primer set and the Qiagen OneStep RT-PCR kit. Libraries were constructed in a second round of multiplex PCR, after which size selection and purification were carried out. Libraries were sequenced paired-end with 100 bp reads on an Illumina HiSeq2000. The authors processed their data as follows. SOAPnuke was used to process the raw data, with reads discarded if the reads contained adapters or uncalled bases, had a mean Phred below 15, or lacked an exact constant-primer or identifier match. High-quality paired reads were merged using COPE v1.2.5, and each unique nucleotide sequence was defined as a clonotype. Clonotypes were aligned to IMGT TRBV, TRBD and TRBJ reference segments using MiTCR v1.1. Only V-J combinations with frequency above 0.0001, covering approximately 99% of repertoires, were analysed. The TCS score was defined as the ratio of F50 (clonal expansion) to E x V (chaos), calculated using BLOSUM62-based TCRdist between CDR3 peptides within each V-J. Welch's t-statistics and random forest reduced around 550 V-J features to roughly 13, which were used in a naive Bayes classifier (R e1071). The similarity between thyroid and blood repertoires was quantified using the Morisita-Horn index. TCRdb handled the public reads itself, with Q25 trimming in fastp and clone calling in MiXCR, and kept productive beta chains. Entries that share a CDR3 protein sequence are merged under the most common genes and DNA. The V and J calls and clone size come from TCRdb's table, not from the authors' own analysis. This sample has around 56,000 distinct CDR3 sequences in its table, and roughly half of those were observed once. Approximately 3.4% of the sample is held by the ten biggest clonotypes.

The germline V gene provides CDR1 SQVTM and CDR2 ANQGSEA. V was cut back by 1 base and J by 2 bases, leaving a gap of 9 bases between them. Including cysteine and phenylalanine, the CDR3 has 13 amino acids. Only CDR3 DNA remains: 39 bases, in frame from the first base. Moderately to severely active disease, a Clinical Activity Score of at least 3, a NOSPECS grade of at least 4, and a duration under 3 months were present in ophthalmopathy patients. Patients with uncontrolled infections, other autoimmune diseases, pregnancy or lactation were excluded. Diagnoses were based on clinical symptoms, serum thyroxine and TRAb, thyroid ultrasound and orbital computed tomography. PBMCs were isolated from roughly 10 ml of fresh peripheral blood by Ficoll-Paque density gradient centrifugation. Total RNA was extracted using Trizol reagent, and RNA quality was assessed on an Agilent 2100 Bioanalyzer.

The TCR sequence derives from a woman aged 55-70 years with Graves' ophthalmopathy. Sequencing input: blood. The chain employs TRBV29-1 and TRBJ2-7, and possibly TRBD1, on 6 matching bases. CDR3 protein: CSVEVDRTYEQYF. The DNA sequence follows: TGCAGCGTTGAAGTAGACAGGACCTACGAGCAGTACTTC.